The 26 T cell receptor beta chains below were found in one sample sequenced in a study of a mutant IDH1 vaccine in newly diagnosed glioma (dated by TCRdb to 2020 to 2022). Libraries were prepared through the immunoSEQ multiplex PCR assay. TCRdb took this table from immuneACCESS and kept in-frame rearrangements with V and J called. Such tables lack part of the clones; where checked against another copy, unresolved V genes explain under half of the gap, and the rest is unexplained. Present in this sample are about 44,000 clones, 85% to 95% of which were seen just once. The top ten clonotypes cover 3% to 4.5% of the sample. No antigen has been identified for these receptors. According to the study, the label for this sample's time point signals: week 23, last vaccination. Each vaccine dose, consisting of 300 ug of a 20-mer mutant IDH1 peptide in Montanide, was administered subcutaneously with topical imiquimod.

The sequencing used PBMCs, collected from a glioma patient whose treatment included an IDH1 peptide vaccine. All receptors come from a man aged 50 or older with glioma.

The rearrangement uses TRBV4-3 and TRBJ2-2, with 10 nucleotides matching TRBD2. V gave up 0 bases and J gave up 7 bases; unmatched junction bases: 8. The CDR3 loop spans 17 amino acids. Germline V gives CDR1 LGHNA, CDR2 YSLEER. The CDR3 spells CASSQDRAGGLGGELFF. The CDR3 DNA is TGCGCCAGCAGCCAAGATCGAGCGGGGGGGCTGGGCGGGGAGCTGTTTTTT.

The chain couples TRBV10-1 to TRBJ2-2; possibly TRBD2 for D (6 bases). The germline gives CDR1 WNHNN, CDR2 SYGVQD (reference sequence). CDR3 length: 13 residues. The germline V and J ends were trimmed by 6 bases and 4 bases, with 9 bases remaining between them. CDR3 nucleotides: TGCGCCAGCAGGTCCGGGAGCACCGGGGAGCTGTTTTTT. Translating it yields CASRSGSTGELFF.

This rearrangement joins TRBV7-9 to TRBJ1-1; D uncertain. Germline assignment: CDR1 SEHNR and CDR2 FQNEAQ (reference sequence). With 5 bases removed from V and 4 bases from J, the gap between germline ends came to 14 bases. The CDR3 sequence is 14 residues long. In DNA, the CDR3 is TGTGCCAGCAGCCACTATGAGATGGGCACTGAAGCTTTCTTT. This gives the protein CASSHYEMGTEAFF.

The V and J genes are TRBV6-1 and TRBJ2-3, with TRBD2 identical over 9 bases. The CDR3 covers 15 residues. The J segment lost 1 base and the V segment lost 3 bases, leaving 2 bases of the junction unmatched. From germline, CDR1 is MNHNS and CDR2 SASEGT. CDR3 region: CASSDWTSGTDTQYF. The CDR3 coding sequence is TGTGCCAGCAGTGACTGGACTAGCGGCACAGATACGCAGTATTTT.

The V and J genes are TRBV5-1 and TRBJ2-1, with 8 bases that match TRBD2. This CDR3 region has 16 residues. The germline gives CDR1 SGHRS, CDR2 YFSETQ. Trimming removed 0 bases from V and 10 bases from J; junction bases left unmatched: 12. The CDR3 protein is CASSLAASAGVEEQFF. The CDR3 nucleotides read TGCGCCAGCAGCTTGGCCGCTTCAGCGGGAGTCGAAGAGCAGTTCTTC.

V and J are TRBV6-6 and TRBJ2-7; D perhaps matches TRBD1 (6 bases). V was clipped by 0 bases and J by 6 bases, with 15 bases between them. This CDR3 spans 15 amino acids. Looked up from germline, CDR1 is MNHNY and CDR2 is SVGAGI (reference sequence). In DNA form, the CDR3 reads TGTGCCAGCAGTTACTCGTTACAGGGCCTCGTCGAGCAGTACTTC. It codes for CASSYSLQGLVEQYF.

This clone has only one observation. CDR3: CARRPGHRKTEAFF. The CDR3 bases are TGTGCCAGAAGACCCGGACACCGAAAGACTGAAGCTTTCTTT. The chain carries TRBV7-5 and TRBJ1-1; the table's D gene call, TRBD1, was not cross checked with the DNA. TRBV7-5 is labeled a pseudogene. The CDR3 sequence is 14 residues long.

The chain uses TRBV7-9 and TRBJ2-7; 9 bases agree with TRBD1. The CDR3 length is 13 residues. Trimming at V came to 1 base and at J to 5 bases, leaving 0 bases not matched to a gene. Germline loops: CDR1 SEHNR, CDR2 FQNEAQ (reference sequence). CDR3 region: CASSLGQGDEQYF. The CDR3 DNA sequence: TGTGCCAGCAGCTTAGGACAGGGGGACGAGCAGTACTTC.

This clone was counted only a few times. The gene calls are TRBV29-1 and TRBJ1-1; 7 positions match TRBD1. Looked up from germline, CDR1 is SQVTM and CDR2 is ANQGSEA. After removal of 5 bases from V and 1 base from J, the junction contained 4 bases not matched to a gene. The length of the CDR3 is 13 residues. CDR3 protein: CSVLRDRNTEAFF. As DNA, the CDR3 is TGCAGCGTTCTTCGGGACAGGAACACTGAAGCTTTCTTT.

The chain uses TRBV7-2 and TRBJ1-2; the D is unclear. V was pared by 2 bases and J by 4 bases, with 14 bases between. Germline-derived CDR1 and CDR2 are SGHTA and FQGNSA. This CDR3 is built from 15 residues. The chain's CDR3 is CASSLQDPTSYGYTF. CDR3 coding DNA: TGTGCCAGCAGCTTACAGGACCCCACGTCCTATGGCTACACCTTC.

J is TRBJ2-7 and V is TRBV5-4; D uncertain. The V end was cut by 4 bases, the J end by 0 bases, with 11 bases between. This CDR3 has 14 amino acids. Germline CDR1 is SGHNT and CDR2 is YYREEE (reference sequence). This chain's CDR3 is CASSPSKGSYEQYF. DNA for the CDR3: TGTGCCAGCAGCCCCTCGAAGGGCTCCTACGAGCAGTACTTC.

CDR3 DNA: TGTGCCAGCAGCCAAGATTGGAGCTCCTACGAGCAGTACTTC. This codes for CASSQDWSSYEQYF. The V and J genes are TRBV14 and TRBJ2-7; no reliable D call. The germline V gene encodes CDR1 SGHDN and CDR2 FVKESK. V shed 0 bases and J shed 0 bases, with 6 bases lying between them. The CDR3 spans 14 residues.

This chain links TRBV5-6 with TRBJ2-7; D tentatively fits TRBD1 or TRBD2 (5 bases each). The V end lost 4 bases, the J end lost 4 bases, and 21 bases lay between the germline ends. CDR3 size: 16 residues. The V gene's germline CDR1 is SGHDT and CDR2 YYEEEE. The CDR3 reads CASSPGRARRSYEQYF. Written as DNA, the CDR3 is TGTGCCAGCAGCCCGGGGCGGGCTCGGAGGTCGTACGAGCAGTACTTC.

The CDR3 region has the DNA TGCAGCGTTGTTCGAGTGGAGGGCAGAGAAGGCTACACCTTC. Encoded protein: CSVVRVEGREGYTF. The V and J genes are TRBV29-1 and TRBJ1-2; D gene ambiguous. The CDR3 covers 14 residues. Germline loops: CDR1 SQVTM, CDR2 ANQGSEA. Trimming stripped 4 bases from V and 8 bases from J, with 20 bases between.

This chain uses TRBV28 with TRBJ2-7, with TRBD2 matching 7 bases. Germline trimming cut 5 bases from V and 0 bases from J; bases unmatched to any gene: 7. There are 15 residues in the CDR3. Per the germline V gene, CDR1 is MDHEN and CDR2 is SYDVKM. This CDR3 is CASSGTSVGSYEQYF. CDR3 DNA sequence: TGTGCCAGCAGTGGCACTAGCGTTGGCTCCTACGAGCAGTACTTC.

This clone occurred once. The chain employs TRBV7-6 and TRBJ2-7; D is undetermined. The length of the CDR3 is 14 residues. Germline V gene sequence: CDR1 SGHVS, CDR2 FNYEAQ. Trimming took 5 bases from V and 0 from J, leaving 11 bases between them. The CDR3 nucleotides read TGTGCCAGCAGCCAAGAACAGAGCTCCTACGAGCAGTACTTC. Its translation: CASSQEQSSYEQYF. Complete variable domain (other parts from reference TRBV7-6 and TRBJ2-7): GAGVSQSPRYKVTKRGQDVALRCDPISGHVSLYWYRQALGQGPEFLTYFNYEAQQDKSGLPNDRFSAERPEGSISTLTIQRTEQRDSAMYRCASSQEQSSYEQYFGPGTRLTVT.

The chain uses TRBV28 and TRBJ2-1; 9 bases are a match to TRBD2. Germline CDR1 is MDHEN and CDR2 is SYDVKM. Germline trimming cut 5 bases from V and 2 bases from J; bases unmatched to any gene: 4. CDR3 length: 15 residues. CDR3 region: CASSDLAGPYNEQFF. The CDR3 nucleotides are TGTGCCAGCAGTGATCTAGCGGGGCCCTACAATGAGCAGTTCTTC.

The chain joins TRBV15 to TRBJ1-3; D perhaps matches TRBD1 (5 bases). Germline loops: CDR1 LNHNV, CDR2 YYDKDF (reference sequence). Trimming removed 1 base from V and 4 bases from J, with 8 bases in between. This CDR3 has 14 amino acids. The CDR3 region is CATSRGGEGNTIYF. In DNA form, the CDR3 reads TGTGCCACCAGCAGAGGGGGCGAGGGAAACACCATATATTTT.

The rearrangement joins TRBV15 to TRBJ2-3; tentatively, D is TRBD2 (7 bases). Germline CDR1 LNHNV, CDR2 YYDKDF (reference sequence). The CDR3 consists of 14 residues. The V end was cut by 10 bases, the J end by 0 bases, with 14 bases between. The CDR3 sequence: CAIGGRESTDTQYF. The CDR3, as DNA: TGTGCCATCGGGGGGCGGGAAAGCACAGATACGCAGTATTTT.

The chain couples TRBV2 to TRBJ2-1, with TRBD2 matching 11 bases. Germline V gives CDR1 SNHLY, CDR2 FYNNEI. J gave up 6 bases and V 11 bases, and 3 bases lay outside the gene matches. The CDR3 covers 12 residues. The CDR3 DNA reads TGTGCCGGCGGGACTAGCGGCAATGAGCAGTTCTTC. Its translation is CAGGTSGNEQFF.

The rearrangement links TRBV4-1 to TRBJ1-1; TRBD1 is a possible D gene (6 bases). V gave up 0 bases and J gave up 1 base, with 21 bases separating them. Germline assignment: CDR1 MGHRA and CDR2 YSYEKL. CDR3 length equals 19 residues. The CDR3 is CASSQESGGPRDQNTEAFF. Here the CDR3 DNA reads TGCGCCAGCAGCCAAGAATCCGGGGGGCCGAGGGATCAGAACACTGAAGCTTTCTTT.

The rearrangement links TRBV25-1 to TRBJ2-1; 8 positions agree with TRBD2. This CDR3 contains 16 residues. Germline V lookup: CDR1 MGHDK, CDR2 SYGVNS. V lost 1 base, J lost 2 bases, and 4 bases stayed unmatched. The CDR3 sequence is CASSELRGDTYNEQFF. The CDR3 bases are TGTGCCAGCAGTGAATTGCGGGGGGATACCTACAATGAGCAGTTCTTC. Drawing the rest from reference TRBV25-1 and TRBJ2-1, the complete variable domain is EADIYQTPRYLVIGTGKKITLECSQTMGHDKMYWYQQDPGMELHLIHYSYGVNSTEKGDLSSESTVSRIRTEHFPLTLESARPSHTSQYLCASSELRGDTYNEQFFGPGTRLTVL.

This clone has just one count. The chain combines TRBV4-3 with TRBJ2-1, with TRBD2 identical over 9 bases. Germline values: CDR1 LGHNA, CDR2 YSLEER. The length of the CDR3 is 16 residues. J lost 3 bases, V lost 1 base, and 4 bases had no gene match. This chain's CDR3 is CASSQVRAGGYNEQFF. In DNA form, the CDR3 reads TGCGCCAGCAGCCAAGTGCGAGCGGGGGGCTACAATGAGCAGTTCTTC.

The chain links TRBV18 to TRBJ1-1; D unclear. V was cut by 2 bases and J by 0 bases, with 13 bases left in between. The CDR3 has 16 amino acids. Germline V gives CDR1 KGHSH, CDR2 LQKENI. The CDR3 spells CASSPVWSIMNTEAFF. The CDR3 DNA is TGTGCCAGCTCACCAGTTTGGTCAATCATGAACACTGAAGCTTTCTTT.

The V call is TRBV2, the J call TRBJ2-2; D perhaps matches TRBD1 (6 bases). Germline CDR1 is SNHLY and CDR2 is FYNNEI. The CDR3 is made up of 15 amino acids. The germline V and J ends were trimmed by 4 bases and 0 bases, with 9 bases remaining between them. The CDR3 is CASSVQGSNTGELFF. Written as DNA, the CDR3 is TGTGCCAGCAGTGTTCAGGGGTCGAACACCGGGGAGCTGTTTTTT.

V gene TRBV7-2 combines with J gene TRBJ1-1; D perhaps matches TRBD1 (5 bases). V was clipped by 0 bases and J by 4 bases, with 15 bases between them. Germline CDR1 and CDR2: SGHTA and FQGNSA. The length of the CDR3 is 16 residues. The CDR3 is CASSLASPRVGTEAFF. The DNA of the CDR3 is TGTGCCAGCAGCTTAGCGTCCCCCAGGGTGGGCACTGAAGCTTTCTTT.